The sequence of this TCR beta chain was determined in a study of beta chain features in type 1 diabetes. In this sample, this clone turned up a few times. Its antigen is as yet unknown. What was sequenced were expressed TCRB transcripts, since all of the isolated RNA had been reverse transcribed. Here immunoSEQ multiplex PCR was the method, and the copy in TCRdb shows in-frame clones only, minus some. The repertoire holds about 260,000 clones, with about 24% as singletons. General study results and limits: Lower insertion and higher deletion counts appeared at VDJ junctions in type 1 diabetes patients. The naive, central memory and Treg TCRB repertoires of patients appeared to be more similar to one another than those of healthy donors. Across all four CD4+ subsets, people with type 1 diabetes showed modestly shorter TCRB CDR3s.

This TCR was recovered from a woman aged 30 to 39 with type 1 diabetes. The specimen was naive CD4+ T cells from blood.

DNA for the CDR3: TGCAGTGCTAGACTCCAGGGTAATCGGTACTTC. Translated: CSARLQGNRYF. The chain has TRBV20-1 and TRBJ2-4, with TRBD1 as a possible D gene (5 bases). V lost 2 bases and J lost 15, with 14 bases in between. Germline V lookup: CDR1 DFQATT, CDR2 SNEGSKA (reference sequence). This CDR3 is 11 amino acids long.